This T cell receptor beta chain was captured by sequencing in a study of cytomegalovirus exposure and HLA in healthy donors. V shed 4 bases, J shed 5 bases, and the junction held 7 bases outside the gene matches. There are 15 residues in the CDR3. Germline lookup yields CDR1 SEHNR and CDR2 FQNEAQ (reference sequence). The PCR used 60 Vbeta and 13 Jbeta primers. Produced via immunoSEQ multiplex PCR; TCRdb's table is partial and in-frame only. This sample yields 95,000 to 150,000 clones, of which less than 80% are seen a single time; under 3.5% belongs to the top ten. The sequenced sample consisted of PBMCs. The chain has TRBV7-9 and TRBJ1-4; 7 bases are shared with TRBD1. The receptor was derived from a woman aged 50 to 60 in good health and CMV-seronegative. CDR3 bases: TGTGCCAGCAGCTCCTGGACAGGAGCCAATGAAAAACTGTTTTTT. This codes for CASSSWTGANEKLFF.